Following are 5 T cell receptor beta chains from one sample sequenced in a study of sequential checkpoint blockade in melanoma. Noted treatment: randomized to nivolumab then ipilimumab (arm A) or the reverse (arm B). TCRdb's table, derived via immunoSEQ multiplex PCR, lists solely in-frame clones and lacks some. Of 2,500 to 4,000 clones listed, under 20% are singletons. Sample: tumor tissue (inferred from file names), taken from a patient given nivolumab and ipilimumab in sequence. Receptor source: a human donor with melanoma.

The chain links TRBV6-8 to TRBJ2-1, with D possibly matching TRBD2 (6 bases). The germline gives CDR1 MNHGY, CDR2 SAAAGT. V was clipped by 7 bases and J by 5 bases, with 21 bases between them. The length of the CDR3 is 16 residues. The CDR3 bases are TGTGCCAGCATCCCAAATAGGCGGGGTTCTAACAATGAGCAGTTCTTC. Translated: CASIPNRRGSNNEQFF.

This clone was seen a handful of times. CDR3 residues: CASSLRVRVARDLYEQYF. CDR3 in DNA: TGTGCCAGCAGCTTAAGGGTCCGGGTTGCCCGGGATCTCTACGAGCAGTACTTC. The rearrangement uses TRBV11-3 and TRBJ2-7; D perhaps matches TRBD2 (5 bases). Germline V gene data show CDR1 as SGHNT and CDR2 as YENEEA. The length of the CDR3 is 18 residues. Trimming shortened V by 2 bases and J by 3 bases, and 23 bases separated the two germline ends.

This clone has a count of ten or more. The chain recombines TRBV11-3 with TRBJ2-1; D is ambiguous. V was shortened by 5 bases and J by 6 bases, with 14 bases between the two germline ends. CDR3 length: 14 residues. CDR1 is SGHNT and CDR2 is YENEEA in the germline V gene. For the CDR3, the DNA is TGTGCCAGCAGCCCCTATGAAGCAAGCAATGAGCAGTTCTTC. This codes for CASSPYEASNEQFF.

The chain is built from TRBV6-8 and TRBJ2-5; the D gene is possibly TRBD1 (6 bases). There are 14 residues in the CDR3. Germline V gives CDR1 MNHGY, CDR2 SAAAGT. V lost 5 bases and J lost 5, with 15 bases in between. DNA for the CDR3: TGTGCCAGCAGTCGCAACCAGGGGCTGGAGACCCAGTACTTC. Residues: CASSRNQGLETQYF.

This clone was recorded many times. The chain recombines TRBV10-3 with TRBJ1-2; tentative D call: TRBD1 (6 bases). The CDR3 is 15 amino acids. Germline V lookup: CDR1 ENHRY, CDR2 SYGVKD. Trimming shortened V by 0 bases and J by 4 bases, and 12 bases separated the two germline ends. The CDR3 is CAISESGDTSYGYTF. Here the CDR3 DNA reads TGTGCCATCAGTGAGTCGGGGGACACTAGCTATGGCTACACCTTC.